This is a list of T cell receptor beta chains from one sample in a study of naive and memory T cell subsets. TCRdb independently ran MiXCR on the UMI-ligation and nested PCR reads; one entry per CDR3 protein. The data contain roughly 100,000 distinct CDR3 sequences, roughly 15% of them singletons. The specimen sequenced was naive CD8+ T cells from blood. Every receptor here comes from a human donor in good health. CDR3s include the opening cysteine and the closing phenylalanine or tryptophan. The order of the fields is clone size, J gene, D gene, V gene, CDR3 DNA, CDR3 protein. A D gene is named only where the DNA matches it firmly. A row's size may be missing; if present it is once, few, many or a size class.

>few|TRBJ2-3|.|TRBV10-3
TGTGCCATCAGTGAGGGGCCAGATACGCAGTATTTT
CAISEGPDTQYF
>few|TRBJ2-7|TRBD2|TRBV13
TGTGCCAGCAGCGCCCCGACTAGCGGCCTCTACGAGCAGTACTTC
CASSAPTSGLYEQYF
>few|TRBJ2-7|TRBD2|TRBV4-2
TGTGCCAGCACCCCAAGAGAGGAGGGCGGGAGTTTTGACGAGCAGTACTTC
CASTPREEGGSFDEQYF
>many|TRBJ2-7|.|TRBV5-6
TGTGCCAGCAGCTCTATCTCCTACGAGCAGTACTTC
CASSSISYEQYF
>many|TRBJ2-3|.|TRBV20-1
TGCAGTGCTAGACCAACCCCCCAGTGGAGGCCCCCCGGGAATACGCAGTATTTT
CSARPTPQWRPPGNTQYF
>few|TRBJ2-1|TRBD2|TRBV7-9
TGTGCCAGCAGCTGGAGTAGCGGGAGCTCCTACAATGAGCAGTTCTTC
CASSWSSGSSYNEQFF
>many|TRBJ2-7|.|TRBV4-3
TGCGCCAGCAGCCAAGAGAGTTGGAGCTCCTACGAGCAGTACTTC
CASSQESWSSYEQYF
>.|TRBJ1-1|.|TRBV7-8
TGTGCCAGCAGTCAGCCGCCTCCCAGGGGACTGAACACTGAAGCTTTCTTT
CASSQPPPRGLNTEAFF
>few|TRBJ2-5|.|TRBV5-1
TGCGCCAGCACCAGGGGATTTAAAGAGACCCAGTACTTC
CASTRGFKETQYF
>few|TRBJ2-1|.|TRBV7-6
TGTGCCAGCAGCTTAGAACTAGCTGACATCTCCTACAATGAGCAGTTCTTC
CASSLELADISYNEQFF